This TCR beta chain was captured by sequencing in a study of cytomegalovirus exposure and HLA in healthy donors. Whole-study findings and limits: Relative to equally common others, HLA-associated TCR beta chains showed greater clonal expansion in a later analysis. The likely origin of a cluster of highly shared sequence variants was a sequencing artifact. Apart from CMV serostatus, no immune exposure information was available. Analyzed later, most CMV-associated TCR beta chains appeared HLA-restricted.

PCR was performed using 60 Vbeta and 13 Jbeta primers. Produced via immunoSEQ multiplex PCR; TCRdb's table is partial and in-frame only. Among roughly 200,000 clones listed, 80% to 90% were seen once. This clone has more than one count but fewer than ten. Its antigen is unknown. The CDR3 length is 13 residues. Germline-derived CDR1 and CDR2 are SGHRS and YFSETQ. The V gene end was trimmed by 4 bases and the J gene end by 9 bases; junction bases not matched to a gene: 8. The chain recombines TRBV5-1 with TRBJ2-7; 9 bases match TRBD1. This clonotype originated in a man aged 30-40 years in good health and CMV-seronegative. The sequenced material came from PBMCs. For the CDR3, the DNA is TGCGCCAGCAGCAGTACAGGGGGCGCGGGGCAGTACTTC. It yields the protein CASSSTGGAGQYF.